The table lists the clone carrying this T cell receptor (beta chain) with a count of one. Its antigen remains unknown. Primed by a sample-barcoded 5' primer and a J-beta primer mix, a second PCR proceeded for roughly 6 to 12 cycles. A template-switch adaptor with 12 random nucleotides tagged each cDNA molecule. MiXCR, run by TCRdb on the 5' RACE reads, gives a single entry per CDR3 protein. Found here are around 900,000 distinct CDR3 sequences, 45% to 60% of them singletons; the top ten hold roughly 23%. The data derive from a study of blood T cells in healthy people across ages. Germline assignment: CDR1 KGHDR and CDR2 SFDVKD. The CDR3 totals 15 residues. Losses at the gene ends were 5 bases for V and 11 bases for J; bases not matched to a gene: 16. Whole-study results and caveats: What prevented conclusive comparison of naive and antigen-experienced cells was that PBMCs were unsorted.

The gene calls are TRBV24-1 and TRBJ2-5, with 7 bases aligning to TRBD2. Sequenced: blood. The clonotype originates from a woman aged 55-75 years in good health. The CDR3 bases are TGTGCCACCAGTGGTGGACTAGGGGCAGTCAATGAGCAGTACTTC. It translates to CATSGGLGAVNEQYF.